This T cell receptor (beta chain) was obtained from a study of OX40 agonist ivuxolimab in advanced cancers. Study-wide results and limits: Researchers did not establish what antigens the expanded peripheral T cells target.

Sequenced by immunoSEQ multiplex PCR; TCRdb stores in-frame clones only, minus some. The sample lists approximately 49,000 clones, 85% seen once, with roughly 20% in the top ten. To note about this clone: What it recognizes is unknown. Other DNA sequences within the sample encode an identical CDR3.

Blood sampling was done at baseline, cycle 4 day 1, and cycle 7 day 1. This CDR3 is 14 amino acids long. Germline assignment: CDR1 MDHEN and CDR2 SYDVKM. V trimming: 6 bases; J trimming: 2 bases; junction bases outside the gene matches: 3. The chain employs TRBV28 and TRBJ1-1; 10 nucleotides match TRBD1. The sample consisted of CD4+ or CD8+ T cells sorted from blood, taken in a trial of the OX40 agonist ivuxolimab. This clonotype was sampled from an adult with an advanced solid tumor such as melanoma, head and neck, liver or kidney cancer. In DNA form, the CDR3 reads TGTGCCAGCAGCTTGACAGGGGGCAACACTGAAGCTTTCTTT. The encoded protein is CASSLTGGNTEAFF.